The present T cell receptor (beta chain) was sequenced within a study of cytomegalovirus exposure and HLA in healthy donors. Study-wide findings and caveats: The study dropped some indistinguishable V segments, TRBV6-2 and TRBV6-3 among them. The study flagged fewer than 200 TCR beta chains as cytomegalovirus-associated. A further, later analysis showed that HLA-associated TCR beta chains (compared with equally common others) were more clonally expanded.

A word on this clone: The target antigen is unknown.

Germline assignment: CDR1 SGHTA and CDR2 FQGNSA. The CDR3 runs 14 residues. The ends lost 6 bases at V and 8 bases at J; junction bases unmatched: 10. Amplification used 60 Vbeta primers and 13 Jbeta primers. Only in-frame clones appear in the TCRdb table, and some are missing; sequencing was by immunoSEQ multiplex PCR. The table lists around 98,000 clones, about three quarters of them singletons. The J gene is TRBJ2-7, the V gene TRBV7-2, with TRBD1 matching 10 bases. Material for sequencing was PBMCs. The TCR sequence derives from a human donor in good health. The CDR3 coding sequence is TGTGCCAGCAGGGGGACAGGGGAGTCTTCAAAGCAGTACTTC. Amino acids: CASRGTGESSKQYF.